These 18 T cell receptor beta chains share one sample of origin, sequenced in a study of OX40 agonist ivuxolimab in advanced cancers. Some clones are missing from TCRdb's copy, which holds only in-frame ones; the method was immunoSEQ multiplex PCR. The data contain roughly 24,000 clones, about four fifths of them singletons. The sequencing used CD4+ or CD8+ T cells sorted from blood, collected in a trial of the OX40 agonist ivuxolimab. Source of these receptors: an adult with an advanced solid tumor such as melanoma, head and neck, liver or kidney cancer.

CDR3 DNA sequence: TGCGCCAGCAAACCAGCGGACCTCACAGATACGCAGTATTTT. It specifies CASKPADLTDTQYF. The gene calls are TRBV5-1 and TRBJ2-3, with a weak D call TRBD2 (5 bases). The CDR3 consists of 14 residues. Trimming took 6 bases from V and 2 from J, leaving 13 bases between them. Germline CDR1 reads SGHRS; CDR2 reads YFSETQ.

This clone was counted a single time. This chain links TRBV7-6 with TRBJ2-2; no definite D call. Germline CDR1 reads SGHVS; CDR2 reads FNYEAQ. This CDR3 has 12 amino acids. Trimming took off 4 bases at V and 1 base at J, with 1 base between the two ends. The chain's CDR3 is CASSWNTGELFF. CDR3 DNA sequence: TGTGCCAGCAGCTGGAACACCGGGGAGCTGTTTTTT.

V usage is TRBV5-5 and J usage is TRBJ2-3; the match to TRBD2 covers 11 bases. Trimming removed 3 bases from V and 2 bases from J; junction bases left unmatched: 5. Germline assignment: CDR1 SGHKS and CDR2 YYEKEE (reference sequence). The CDR3 has 16 amino acids. CDR3 in DNA: TGTGCCAGCAGCTGGCTTAGCGGGGGGGTCACAGATACGCAGTATTTT. It specifies CASSWLSGGVTDTQYF.

This chain uses TRBV5-1 with TRBJ2-1; TRBD2 might be the D (6 bases). This CDR3 has 15 residues. Per germline, CDR1 SGHRS and CDR2 YFSETQ. Trimming stripped 5 bases from V and 3 bases from J, with 15 bases between. CDR3 nucleotides: TGCGCCAGCAGGGACGGCGGGGCGTACTACAATGAGCAGTTCTTC. It translates to CASRDGGAYYNEQFF.

This clone was detected a few times. The chain employs TRBV7-3 and TRBJ1-1; D call uncertain. V was pared by 10 bases and J by 2 bases, with 23 bases between. Germline assignment: CDR1 SGHTA and CDR2 FQGTGA. This CDR3 contains 16 residues. The CDR3 reads CATLLVVPGINTEAFF. As DNA, the CDR3 is TGTGCCACCTTACTGGTAGTCCCCGGAATCAACACTGAAGCTTTCTTT.

About this clone itself: Other DNA sequences in this specimen translate into the identical CDR3. This chain uses TRBV6-5 with TRBJ1-1; weak D call: TRBD1 (5 bases). V lost 2 bases and J 2 bases, leaving 6 bases between the germline ends. Looked up from germline, CDR1 is MNHEY and CDR2 is SVGAGI. The CDR3 totals 13 residues. CDR3 sequence (DNA): TGTGCCAGCAGTTACGGGGGTAACACTGAAGCTTTCTTT. Residues: CASSYGGNTEAFF.

V is TRBV5-1 and J is TRBJ2-5; 11 bases agree with TRBD1. The germline V gene encodes CDR1 SGHRS and CDR2 YFSETQ. The CDR3 covers 14 residues. V trimming: 3 bases; J trimming: 11 bases; junction bases outside the gene matches: 9. Written as DNA, the CDR3 is TGCGCCAGCAGCTCAGGACAGGGGGCTAGGGAGCAGTACTTC. Its protein is CASSSGQGAREQYF.

This clone was counted a single time. The rearrangement uses TRBV27 and TRBJ1-3, with no clear D. CDR3 length equals 13 residues. Per germline, CDR1 MNHEY and CDR2 SMNVEV (reference sequence). V was cut by 11 bases and J by 3 bases, with 14 bases left in between. CDR3 sequence: CAWCLRFGNTIYF. CDR3 DNA: TGTGCCTGGTGCCTGAGGTTTGGAAACACCATATATTTT.

In the case of this clone: Different DNA sequences within this sample yield the same CDR3. CDR3 in amino acids: CASSESPFYGYTF. In nucleotides, the CDR3 is TGCGCCAGCAGTGAAAGTCCATTCTATGGCTACACCTTC. The chain couples TRBV10-2 to TRBJ1-2; D uncertain. CDR1 and CDR2 (germline): WSHSY, SAAADI. V lost 3 bases and J lost 4, with 9 bases in between. There are 13 residues in the CDR3.

V gene TRBV5-1 combines with J gene TRBJ1-2; 8 positions agree with TRBD1. Per the germline V gene, CDR1 is SGHRS and CDR2 is YFSETQ. J gave up 8 bases and V 1 base, and 13 bases lay outside the gene matches. The CDR3 covers 16 residues. In DNA, the CDR3 is TGCGCCAGCAGCTTGTATGGCCCAGGGGGCGTGGAAGGCTACACCTTC. Protein: CASSLYGPGGVEGYTF.

J is TRBJ2-3 and V is TRBV2; tentatively, D is TRBD2 (6 bases). The CDR3 has 15 amino acids. V lost 6 bases, J lost 6 bases, and 19 bases lay in between. CDR1 and CDR2 from the germline V gene are SNHLY and FYNNEI. This CDR3 reads CASSGGLLQGDTQYF. The CDR3 DNA follows: TGTGCCAGCAGCGGGGGACTCCTTCAAGGGGATACGCAGTATTTT.

The chain couples TRBV7-2 to TRBJ1-1, with D uncertain. The CDR3 extends over 13 amino acids. V was shortened by 1 base and J by 1 base, with 4 bases between the two germline ends. The germline V gene encodes CDR1 SGHTA and CDR2 FQGNSA. For the CDR3, the DNA is TGTGCCAGCAGCTTAGGAGCGAACACTGAAGCTTTCTTT. It codes for CASSLGANTEAFF.

The rearrangement links TRBV7-7 to TRBJ2-2, with 9 positions matching TRBD1. Losses at the gene ends were 2 bases for V and 2 bases for J; bases not matched to a gene: 6. The CDR3 loop spans 17 amino acids. Germline-derived CDR1 and CDR2 are SSHAT and FNYEAQ (reference sequence). The CDR3 DNA sequence: TGTGCCAGCAGCTTAACAGTGGACAGGGGAAACACCGGGGAGCTGTTTTTT. It yields the protein CASSLTVDRGNTGELFF.

The rearrangement uses TRBV19 and TRBJ2-7; 9 bases are a match to TRBD2. The V gene's germline CDR1 is LNHDA and CDR2 SQIVND (reference sequence). Germline trimming cut 5 bases from V and 7 bases from J; bases unmatched to any gene: 3. The CDR3 has 12 residues. CDR3 sequence reads: CASSHSGGEQYF. In nucleotides, the CDR3 is TGTGCCAGTAGTCACAGCGGGGGGGAGCAGTACTTC.

The rearrangement joins TRBV21-1 to TRBJ2-1; the table's D call TRBD2 went unverified against the DNA. TRBV21-1 is noted as a pseudogene. CDR3 length: 13 residues. The CDR3 reads CASSGTIFNEQFF. The CDR3 nucleotides are TGTGCCAGCAGCGGGACTATTTTCAATGAGCAGTTCTTC.

The chain recombines TRBV7-3 with TRBJ2-2, with 7 bases fitting TRBD1. V trimming: 3 bases; J trimming: 5 bases; junction bases outside the gene matches: 6. This CDR3 comprises 15 residues. Germline V gives CDR1 SGHTA, CDR2 FQGTGA. This chain's CDR3 is CASSFRTGGTGELFF. Written as DNA, the CDR3 is TGTGCCAGCAGCTTCAGGACAGGTGGTACCGGGGAGCTGTTTTTT.

The J gene is TRBJ2-7, the V gene TRBV27; 9 bases agree with TRBD1. J was trimmed by 9 bases and V by 0 bases; bases with no gene match: 3. CDR1 MNHEY and CDR2 SMNVEV come from the germline V gene (reference sequence). The CDR3 extends over 13 amino acids. The CDR3 nucleotides are TGTGCCAGCAGTTTATCGAGACAGGGGGTGCAGTACTTC. Translation: CASSLSRQGVQYF.

This chain connects TRBV6-4 to TRBJ1-3; maybe TRBD1 (5 bases). V was shortened by 0 bases and J by 4 bases, with 19 bases between the two germline ends. CDR3 length: 18 amino acids. Germline V gene data show CDR1 as MRHNA and CDR2 as SNTAGT. CDR3 DNA sequence: TGTGCCAGCAGTGACTCGATCTCTCGTGACAGAAAAGGAAACACCATATATTTT. Translation: CASSDSISRDRKGNTIYF.